Listed here is a single T cell receptor beta chain. Its antigen is still unknown. The data are from a study of T cell repertoires in cytomegalovirus infection. TCRdb redid the calling of the reads with MiXCR, one entry per CDR3 protein. The data contain around 95,000 distinct CDR3 sequences, about 29% of them singletons. Germline V gives CDR1 SGHTA, CDR2 FQGNSA. This CDR3 contains 11 residues. V was cut by 4 bases and J by 15 bases, with 10 bases left in between. The sequencing used CD8+ T cells from cultured PBMCs, collected from culture after CMV antigen stimulation. This chain joins TRBV7-2 and TRBJ1-6; possible D gene TRBD1, 6 bases. The receptor comes from a human donor in good health (CMV status not recorded). Some clones in this sample may be carry-over from other donors' samples. CDR3 protein: CASSYTGSLHF. CDR3 nucleotide sequence: TGTGCCAGCAGCTACACAGGGAGCCTCCACTTT.